A selection of T cell receptor beta chains follows, all from one sample in a study of cytomegalovirus exposure and HLA in healthy donors. Some clones are missing from TCRdb's copy, which holds only in-frame ones; the method was immunoSEQ multiplex PCR. The sample includes tens of thousands of clones, around 78% of them seen just once. The specimen sequenced was PBMCs. The origin of the receptors is a man aged 25-40 years in good health and CMV-seronegative. The CDR3 runs from the conserved cysteine through the conserved F or W. A clone size is listed for some rows: how often the clone was seen (once, few, many), or a class if it is expanded.

size: once; V: TRBV5-1; J: TRBJ2-5; CDR3: CASSLAGGGAGETQYF
size: few; V: TRBV5-6; J: TRBJ1-2; CDR3: CASSWTGPSNYGYTF
size: NA; V: TRBV29-1; J: TRBJ1-4; CDR3: CSVVFWTGTLGEKLFF
size: NA; V: TRBV5-1; J: TRBJ2-3; CDR3: CASRFIGASTDTQYF
size: NA; V: TRBV5-1; J: TRBJ2-3; CDR3: CASSPPGGRVGTQYF
size: NA; V: TRBV7-8; J: TRBJ1-1; CDR3: CASSFRVRQGLRTEAFF
size: few; V: TRBV6-1; J: TRBJ1-4; CDR3: CATQRSEKLFF
size: NA; V: TRBV9; J: TRBJ2-1; CDR3: CASSVGGLQLVGEQFF
size: few; V: TRBV28; J: TRBJ2-3; CDR3: CASSSRVPDTQYF
size: NA; V: TRBV5-1; J: TRBJ1-1; CDR3: CASSIQGFGTEAFF
size: NA; V: TRBV18; J: TRBJ2-3; CDR3: CASSPGASKADTQYF
size: NA; V: TRBV15; J: TRBJ2-3; CDR3: CATSRDVRTGISDTQYF
size: few; V: TRBV2; J: TRBJ2-2; CDR3: CASGPGGGTGELFF
size: NA; V: TRBV14; J: TRBJ1-4; CDR3: CASSHGQRGEKLFF
size: NA; V: TRBV27; J: TRBJ2-7; CDR3: CASSPRDRPPYEQYF
size: NA; V: TRBV21-1; J: TRBJ1-5; CDR3: CASSKERDRRHSNQPQHF
size: NA; V: TRBV5-1; J: TRBJ2-1; CDR3: CASSQEAGRYNEQFF
size: NA; V: TRBV2; J: TRBJ1-4; CDR3: CASWDTGDNEKLFF
size: NA; V: TRBV5-1; J: TRBJ2-2; CDR3: CASSLRRGPGTGELFF
size: NA; V: TRBV2; J: TRBJ1-1; CDR3: CASSENTRNTEAFF
size: NA; V: TRBV19; J: TRBJ1-6; CDR3: CASSPAGDNSPLHF
size: NA; V: TRBV18; J: TRBJ1-4; CDR3: CASSRTGVNEKLFF
size: NA; V: TRBV5-6; J: TRBJ1-3; CDR3: CASSPDPLANTIYF
size: NA; V: TRBV6-6; J: TRBJ1-1; CDR3: CASSLGTAMNTEAFF
size: NA; V: TRBV11-3; J: TRBJ1-2; CDR3: CASSQEAYGYTF
size: NA; V: TRBV6-6; J: TRBJ1-2; CDR3: CASSYLEADGYTF
size: few; V: TRBV6-5; J: TRBJ1-1; CDR3: CASTARGNTEAFF
size: NA; V: TRBV29-1; J: TRBJ1-4; CDR3: CSALDRDNEKLFF
size: few; V: TRBV9; J: TRBJ1-1; CDR3: CASSVTWRTEAFF
size: NA; V: TRBV6-6; J: TRBJ1-4; CDR3: CASKGHLSNEKLFF
size: NA; V: TRBV11-3; J: TRBJ2-5; CDR3: CASSSGTPGWETQYF
size: NA; V: TRBV5-1; J: TRBJ2-5; CDR3: CASSLARAGIQETQYF
size: NA; V: TRBV29-1; J: TRBJ2-2; CDR3: CSVEDRGYTGELFF
size: once; V: TRBV5-6; J: TRBJ2-2; CDR3: CASSLDARGHPGAGELFF
size: NA; V: TRBV7-9; J: TRBJ1-1; CDR3: CASSLQVENTEAFF
size: NA; V: TRBV7-2; J: TRBJ2-3; CDR3: CASSPRFAGVADTQYF
size: NA; V: TRBV7-9; J: TRBJ1-2; CDR3: CASSLIVNYGYTF
size: NA; V: TRBV9; J: TRBJ1-3; CDR3: CASSPESAGAAGNTIYF
size: once; V: TRBV19; J: TRBJ1-1; CDR3: CASSMAGAGNTEAFF
size: NA; V: TRBV6-1; J: TRBJ1-2; CDR3: CASSASRGLGYGYTF
size: few; V: TRBV4-3; J: TRBJ2-7; CDR3: CASSQDRGLSSYEQYF
size: NA; V: TRBV27; J: TRBJ1-3; CDR3: CASSSGGSGNTIYF
size: NA; V: TRBV14; J: TRBJ1-4; CDR3: CASSRSVGGFDEKLFF
size: few; V: TRBV5-6; J: TRBJ1-2; CDR3: CASSPGNYGYTF
size: NA; V: TRBV5-4; J: TRBJ2-1; CDR3: CASSLFSPGYIYNEQFF
size: NA; V: TRBV10-2; J: TRBJ1-5; CDR3: CASSRGTGGNQPQHF
size: few; V: TRBV2; J: TRBJ1-2; CDR3: CASSHRDYGYTF
size: NA; V: TRBV4-3; J: TRBJ2-3; CDR3: CASSQVPGADTQYF
size: NA; V: TRBV7-9; J: TRBJ1-4; CDR3: CASSLTVGNEKLFF
size: NA; V: TRBV9; J: TRBJ2-4; CDR3: CASSVAMGNGNIQYF
size: NA; V: TRBV7-9; J: TRBJ2-1; CDR3: CSSSPLYNEQFF
size: NA; V: TRBV5-6; J: TRBJ2-1; CDR3: CASSFGYQGSQFF
size: NA; V: TRBV2; J: TRBJ2-1; CDR3: CASRYRDRTNNEQFF
size: NA; V: TRBV5-1; J: TRBJ1-1; CDR3: CASSRVGRGRDTEAFF
size: NA; V: TRBV4-3; J: TRBJ2-4; CDR3: CASSQGTGTKNIQYF
size: NA; V: TRBV29-1; J: TRBJ1-2; CDR3: CSVEEGSYTF
size: NA; V: TRBV21-1; J: TRBJ2-5; CDR3: CASRLGTSGAGQETQYF
size: NA; V: TRBV13; J: TRBJ2-5; CDR3: CASSVFRPQDRGKETQYF
size: NA; V: TRBV18; J: TRBJ1-1; CDR3: CASSPLGQGGTEAFF